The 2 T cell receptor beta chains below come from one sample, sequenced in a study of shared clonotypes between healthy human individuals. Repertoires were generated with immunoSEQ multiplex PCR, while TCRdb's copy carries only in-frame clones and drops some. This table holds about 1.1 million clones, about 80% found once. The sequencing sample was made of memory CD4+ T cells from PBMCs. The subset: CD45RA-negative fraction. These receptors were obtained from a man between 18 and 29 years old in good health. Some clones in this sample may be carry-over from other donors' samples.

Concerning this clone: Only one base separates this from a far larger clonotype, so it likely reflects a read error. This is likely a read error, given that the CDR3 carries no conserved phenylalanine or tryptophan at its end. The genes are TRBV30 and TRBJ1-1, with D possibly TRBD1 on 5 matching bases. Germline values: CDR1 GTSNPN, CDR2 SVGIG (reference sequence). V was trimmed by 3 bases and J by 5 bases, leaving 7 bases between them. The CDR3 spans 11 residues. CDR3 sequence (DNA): TGTGCCTGGAGGGACATGACTGAAGCTTTCTCT. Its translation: CAWRDMTEAFS.

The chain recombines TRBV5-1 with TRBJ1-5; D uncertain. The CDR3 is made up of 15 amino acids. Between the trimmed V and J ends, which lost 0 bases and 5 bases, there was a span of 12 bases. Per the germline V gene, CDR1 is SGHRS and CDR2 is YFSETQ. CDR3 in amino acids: CASSLGPETHQPQHF. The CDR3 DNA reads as TGCGCCAGCAGCTTGGGTCCTGAGACCCATCAGCCCCAGCATTTT.